The rows below give T cell receptor beta chains drawn from one sample of a study of shared T cell receptors in the human thymus. Sequencing was performed with immunoSEQ multiplex PCR; in TCRdb, only in-frame clones are kept and a portion is missing. The data hold hundreds of thousands of clones, with more than 75% observed a single time. Separately, the same data were catalogued under a study of human thymus T cells.

The source material was thymocytes. The receptors shown here come from a boy in the first two years of life with a congenital heart defect. The CDR3 runs from the conserved cysteine through the conserved F or W. Fields, in order: J gene, D gene, clone size, V gene, CDR3 protein, CDR3 DNA. The D gene is left open where the match is weak. Expanded clones are given a class, and other clones once, few, many or no size at all.

j_gene: TRBJ1-3; d_gene: .; abundance: .; v_gene: TRBV10-2; CDR3aa: CASSDTEDSGNTIYF; CDR3nt: TGCGCCAGCAGTGATACGGAGGACTCTGGAAACACCATATATTTT
j_gene: TRBJ2-1; d_gene: .; abundance: .; v_gene: TRBV29-1; CDR3aa: CSGIRDAVYNEQFF; CDR3nt: TGCAGCGGAATCCGGGATGCAGTTTACAATGAGCAGTTCTTC
j_gene: TRBJ1-6; d_gene: TRBD1; abundance: .; v_gene: TRBV5-6; CDR3aa: CASSFGQGGPNSPLHF; CDR3nt: TGTGCCAGCAGCTTCGGACAGGGCGGTCCTAATTCACCCCTCCACTTT
j_gene: TRBJ2-7; d_gene: TRBD2; abundance: .; v_gene: TRBV9; CDR3aa: CASSVGGSGSYEQYF; CDR3nt: TGTGCCAGCAGCGTGGGGGGTAGCGGGAGTTACGAGCAGTACTTC
j_gene: TRBJ2-7; d_gene: TRBD1; abundance: .; v_gene: TRBV19; CDR3aa: CASSARDRGRYEQYF; CDR3nt: TGTGCCAGTAGTGCACGAGACAGGGGTCGATACGAGCAGTACTTC
j_gene: TRBJ2-7; d_gene: TRBD2; abundance: .; v_gene: TRBV28; CDR3aa: CASSCPPREADVQVYEQYF; CDR3nt: TGTGCCAGCAGTTGTCCCCCTCGGGAGGCGGACGTTCAAGTCTACGAGCAGTACTTC
j_gene: TRBJ1-2; d_gene: .; abundance: .; v_gene: TRBV7-9; CDR3aa: CASSLSRQANYGYTF; CDR3nt: TGTGCCAGCAGCTTATCCCGGCAGGCTAACTATGGCTACACCTTC
j_gene: TRBJ2-7; d_gene: TRBD2; abundance: .; v_gene: TRBV4-3; CDR3aa: CASSQDLGLAFYEQYF; CDR3nt: TGCGCCAGCAGCCAAGATTTAGGACTAGCGTTCTACGAGCAGTACTTC
j_gene: TRBJ2-4; d_gene: .; abundance: few; v_gene: TRBV12-5; CDR3aa: CASGLGLTDSLAKNIQYF; CDR3nt: TGTGCTAGTGGTTTGGGATTAACAGATTCTCTAGCCAAAAACATTCAGTACTTC
j_gene: TRBJ2-7; d_gene: TRBD2; abundance: .; v_gene: TRBV5-1; CDR3aa: CASSLDRTSGSYEQYF; CDR3nt: TGCGCCAGCAGCTTGGACCGGACTAGCGGATCCTACGAGCAGTACTTC
j_gene: TRBJ2-1; d_gene: TRBD2; abundance: .; v_gene: TRBV29-1; CDR3aa: CSVPGGLAGSPSYNEQFF; CDR3nt: TGCAGCGTCCCCGGGGGCCTAGCGGGATCGCCATCCTACAATGAGCAGTTCTTC
j_gene: TRBJ2-4; d_gene: .; abundance: .; v_gene: TRBV7-7; CDR3aa: CASSLNPGNIQYF; CDR3nt: TGTGCCAGCAGCTTAAACCCCGGAAACATTCAGTACTTC
j_gene: TRBJ2-7; d_gene: TRBD1; abundance: .; v_gene: TRBV5-8; CDR3aa: CASPTTGNPYEQYF; CDR3nt: TGTGCCAGCCCAACGACAGGGAACCCCTACGAGCAGTACTTC
j_gene: TRBJ1-3; d_gene: .; abundance: .; v_gene: TRBV10-3; CDR3aa: CAISAGTDTIYF; CDR3nt: TGTGCCATCAGTGCAGGGACTGACACCATATATTTT
j_gene: TRBJ2-7; d_gene: TRBD2; abundance: .; v_gene: TRBV28; CDR3aa: CASSFCLAGALNYEQYF; CDR3nt: TGTGCCAGCAGTTTTTGTCTAGCGGGAGCCCTGAACTACGAGCAGTACTTC
j_gene: TRBJ2-1; d_gene: TRBD2; abundance: .; v_gene: TRBV30; CDR3aa: CAWRTSGSLNEQFF; CDR3nt: TGTGCCTGGAGGACTAGCGGGAGTTTGAATGAGCAGTTCTTC
j_gene: TRBJ2-7; d_gene: TRBD2; abundance: .; v_gene: TRBV11-2; CDR3aa: CASSLEKTSGRYEQYF; CDR3nt: TGTGCCAGCAGCTTAGAAAAGACTAGCGGGAGATACGAGCAGTACTTC
j_gene: TRBJ1-2; d_gene: TRBD1; abundance: .; v_gene: TRBV5-5; CDR3aa: CASSLRTGNYGYTF; CDR3nt: TGTGCCAGCAGCCTTCGGACAGGGAACTATGGCTACACCTTC
j_gene: TRBJ1-3; d_gene: .; abundance: .; v_gene: TRBV4-3; CDR3aa: CASSAREEADAIYF; CDR3nt: TGCGCCAGCAGCGCAAGGGAGGAGGCCGACGCCATATATTTT
j_gene: TRBJ1-1; d_gene: .; abundance: .; v_gene: TRBV10-1; CDR3aa: CASSAYSGGTEAFF; CDR3nt: TGCGCCAGCAGCGCTTACAGCGGGGGCACTGAAGCTTTCTTT
j_gene: TRBJ1-4; d_gene: .; abundance: .; v_gene: TRBV9; CDR3aa: CASSPTGREEKLFF; CDR3nt: TGTGCCAGCAGCCCCACAGGGCGGGAGGAAAAACTGTTTTTT
j_gene: TRBJ2-7; d_gene: .; abundance: once; v_gene: TRBV5-1; CDR3aa: CASSLVPRGGKPYEQYF; CDR3nt: TGCGCCAGCAGCTTGGTCCCCCGAGGGGGAAAACCCTACGAGCAGTACTTC
j_gene: TRBJ2-6; d_gene: TRBD1; abundance: .; v_gene: TRBV19; CDR3aa: CASSSTGGRPSVLTF; CDR3nt: TGTGCCAGTAGCTCAACAGGGGGCCGCCCTTCCGTCCTGACTTTC
j_gene: TRBJ1-2; d_gene: TRBD1; abundance: .; v_gene: TRBV5-1; CDR3aa: CASSLGRGSGYTF; CDR3nt: TGCGCCAGCAGCTTGGGCAGGGGGAGTGGCTACACCTTC
j_gene: TRBJ2-7; d_gene: .; abundance: .; v_gene: TRBV7-2; CDR3aa: CASSWGVQGESYEQYF; CDR3nt: TGTGCCAGCAGCTGGGGGGTGCAGGGAGAATCCTACGAGCAGTACTTC
j_gene: TRBJ2-1; d_gene: TRBD2; abundance: .; v_gene: TRBV27; CDR3aa: CASRLAGYNEQFF; CDR3nt: TGTGCCAGCAGGCTAGCGGGGTACAATGAGCAGTTCTTC
j_gene: TRBJ2-5; d_gene: .; abundance: few; v_gene: TRBV6-5; CDR3aa: CASSYPDRPEETQYF; CDR3nt: TGTGCCAGCAGTTACCCAGACAGGCCTGAGGAGACCCAGTACTTC
j_gene: TRBJ2-7; d_gene: .; abundance: once; v_gene: TRBV1; CDR3aa: CTSSPLSSYEQYF; CDR3nt: TGCACCAGCAGCCCACTGAGCTCCTACGAGCAGTACTTC
j_gene: TRBJ1-1; d_gene: .; abundance: .; v_gene: TRBV5-6; CDR3aa: CASSLFKGDTEAFF; CDR3nt: TGTGCCAGCAGCCTATTCAAAGGGGACACTGAAGCTTTCTTT
j_gene: TRBJ2-5; d_gene: .; abundance: .; v_gene: TRBV7-9; CDR3aa: CASSHRQIQETQYF; CDR3nt: TGTGCCAGCAGCCACAGACAGATCCAAGAGACCCAGTACTTC
j_gene: TRBJ1-5; d_gene: TRBD1; abundance: .; v_gene: TRBV5-6; CDR3aa: CASSPGGTGDDQPQHF; CDR3nt: TGTGCCAGCAGCCCGGGTGGGACAGGGGACGATCAGCCCCAGCATTTT
j_gene: TRBJ2-6; d_gene: .; abundance: .; v_gene: TRBV30; CDR3aa: CAWSGVDARGDSSGANVLTF; CDR3nt: TGTGCCTGGAGTGGGGTTGACGCCAGGGGAGACTCTTCTGGGGCCAACGTCCTGACTTTC
j_gene: TRBJ2-3; d_gene: TRBD1; abundance: .; v_gene: TRBV5-1; CDR3aa: CASRPGTGSTDTQYF; CDR3nt: TGCGCCAGCCGCCCCGGGACAGGGAGCACAGATACGCAGTATTTT
j_gene: TRBJ1-1; d_gene: .; abundance: .; v_gene: TRBV30; CDR3aa: CAWSDPTDRAFF; CDR3nt: TGTGCCTGGAGTGACCCTACGGACAGAGCTTTCTTT
j_gene: TRBJ1-5; d_gene: .; abundance: .; v_gene: TRBV5-4; CDR3aa: CASSFGGSNQPQHF; CDR3nt: TGTGCCAGCAGCTTTGGAGGGAGCAATCAGCCCCAGCATTTT
j_gene: TRBJ1-5; d_gene: TRBD1; abundance: .; v_gene: TRBV7-3; CDR3aa: CASSFRTGGVYQPQHF; CDR3nt: TGTGCCAGCAGCTTCAGGACAGGGGGCGTCTATCAGCCCCAGCATTTT
j_gene: TRBJ1-4; d_gene: .; abundance: .; v_gene: TRBV5-6; CDR3aa: CASSARGNEKLFF; CDR3nt: TGTGCCAGCAGCGCCAGGGGTAATGAAAAACTGTTTTTT
j_gene: TRBJ2-7; d_gene: .; abundance: .; v_gene: TRBV11-3; CDR3aa: CASSLWPSPGRRGYEQYF; CDR3nt: TGTGCCAGCAGCTTATGGCCCTCCCCTGGACGCCGGGGCTACGAGCAGTACTTC
j_gene: TRBJ2-7; d_gene: .; abundance: .; v_gene: TRBV2; CDR3aa: CASEHRTSYEQYF; CDR3nt: TGTGCCAGCGAGCACAGGACCTCCTACGAGCAGTACTTC
j_gene: TRBJ2-7; d_gene: .; abundance: .; v_gene: TRBV6-5; CDR3aa: CASRVIQGSLYEQYF; CDR3nt: TGTGCCAGCAGGGTGATACAGGGATCTCTCTACGAGCAGTACTTC
j_gene: TRBJ2-1; d_gene: .; abundance: .; v_gene: TRBV5-1; CDR3aa: CASSDYRSYNEQFF; CDR3nt: TGCGCCAGCAGCGACTACCGCTCCTACAATGAGCAGTTCTTC
j_gene: TRBJ2-7; d_gene: .; abundance: .; v_gene: TRBV2; CDR3aa: CASRGTGGLPEYEQYF; CDR3nt: TGTGCCAGCCGGGGGACCGGGGGGCTTCCTGAATACGAGCAGTACTTC